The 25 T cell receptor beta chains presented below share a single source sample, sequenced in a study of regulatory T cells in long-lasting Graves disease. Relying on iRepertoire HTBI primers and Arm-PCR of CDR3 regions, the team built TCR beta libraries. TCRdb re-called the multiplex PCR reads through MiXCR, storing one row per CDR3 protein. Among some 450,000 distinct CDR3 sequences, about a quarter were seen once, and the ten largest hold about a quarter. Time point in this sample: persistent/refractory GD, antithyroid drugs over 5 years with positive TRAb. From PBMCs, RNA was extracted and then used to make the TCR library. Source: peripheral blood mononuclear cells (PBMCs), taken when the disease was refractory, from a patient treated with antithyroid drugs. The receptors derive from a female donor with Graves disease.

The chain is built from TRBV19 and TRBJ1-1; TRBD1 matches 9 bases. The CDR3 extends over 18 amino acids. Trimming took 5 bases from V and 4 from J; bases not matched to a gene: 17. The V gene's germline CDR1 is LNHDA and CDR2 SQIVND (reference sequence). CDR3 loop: CASSLKLGQGKKGTEAFF. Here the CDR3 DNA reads TGTGCCAGTAGTTTGAAACTCGGACAGGGGAAAAAGGGCACTGAAGCTTTCTTT.

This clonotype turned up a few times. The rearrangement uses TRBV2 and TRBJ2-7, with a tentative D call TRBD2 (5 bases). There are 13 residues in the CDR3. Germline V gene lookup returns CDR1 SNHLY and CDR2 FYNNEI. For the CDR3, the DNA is TGTGCATCAGCCGGGGAGCGGACCTACGAGCAGTACTTC. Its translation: CASAGERTYEQYF. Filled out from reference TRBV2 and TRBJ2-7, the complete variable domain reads EPEVTQTPSHQVTQMGQEVILRCVPISNHLYFYWYRQILGQKVEFLVSFYNNEISEKSEIFDDQFSVERPDGSNFTLKIRSTKLEDSAMYFCASAGERTYEQYFGPGTRLTVT.

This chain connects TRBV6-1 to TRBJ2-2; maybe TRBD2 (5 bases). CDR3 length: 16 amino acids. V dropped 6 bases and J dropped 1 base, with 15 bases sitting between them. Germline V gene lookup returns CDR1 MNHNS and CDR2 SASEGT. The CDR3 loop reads CASSLSVARNTGELFF. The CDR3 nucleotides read TGTGCCAGCAGCCTATCTGTAGCGCGGAACACCGGGGAGCTGTTTTTT.

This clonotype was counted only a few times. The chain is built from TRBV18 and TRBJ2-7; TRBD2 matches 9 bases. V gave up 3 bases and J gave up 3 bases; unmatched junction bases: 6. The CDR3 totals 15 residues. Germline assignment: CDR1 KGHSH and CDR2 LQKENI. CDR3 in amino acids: CASSPRTSASYEQYF. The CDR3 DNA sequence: TGTGCCAGCTCACCCCGGACTAGCGCTAGCTACGAGCAGTACTTC.

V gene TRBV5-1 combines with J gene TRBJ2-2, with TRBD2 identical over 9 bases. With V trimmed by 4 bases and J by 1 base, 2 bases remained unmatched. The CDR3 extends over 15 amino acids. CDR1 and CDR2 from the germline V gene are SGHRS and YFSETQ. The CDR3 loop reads CASSQTSGNTGELFF. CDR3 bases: TGCGCCAGCAGCCAGACTAGCGGGAACACCGGGGAGCTGTTTTTT.

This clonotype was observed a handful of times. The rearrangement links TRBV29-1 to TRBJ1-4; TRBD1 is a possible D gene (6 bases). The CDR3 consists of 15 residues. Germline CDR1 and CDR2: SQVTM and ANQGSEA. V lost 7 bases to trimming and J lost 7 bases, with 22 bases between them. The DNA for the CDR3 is TGCAGCGCCACGCTAGGGGGGGGGGTAGGTGAAAAACTGTTTTTT. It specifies CSATLGGGVGEKLFF. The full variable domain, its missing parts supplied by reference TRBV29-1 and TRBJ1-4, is SAVISQKPSRDICQRGTSLTIQCQVDSQVTMMFWYRQQPGQSLTLIATANQGSEATYESGFVIDKFPISRPNLTFSTLTVSNMSPEDSSIYLCSATLGGGVGEKLFFGSGTQLSVL.

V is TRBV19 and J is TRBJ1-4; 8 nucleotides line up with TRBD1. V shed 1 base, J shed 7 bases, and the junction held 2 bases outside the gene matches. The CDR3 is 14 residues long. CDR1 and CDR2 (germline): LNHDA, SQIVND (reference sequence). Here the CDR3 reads CASSIGTGLEKLFF. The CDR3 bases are TGTGCCAGTAGTATAGGGACAGGGCTTGAAAAACTGTTTTTT.

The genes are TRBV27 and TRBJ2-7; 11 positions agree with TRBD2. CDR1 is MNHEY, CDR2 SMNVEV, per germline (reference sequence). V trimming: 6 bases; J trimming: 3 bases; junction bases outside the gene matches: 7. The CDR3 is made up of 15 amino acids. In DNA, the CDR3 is TGTGCCAGCAGACCCTTACTAGCGGGAGACTACGAGCAGTACTTC. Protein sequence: CASRPLLAGDYEQYF.

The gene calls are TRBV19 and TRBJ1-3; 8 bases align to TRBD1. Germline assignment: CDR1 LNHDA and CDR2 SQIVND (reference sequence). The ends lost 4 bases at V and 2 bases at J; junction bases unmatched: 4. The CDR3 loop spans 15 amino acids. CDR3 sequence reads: CASSTTGEAGNTIYF. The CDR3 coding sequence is TGTGCCAGTAGTACGACAGGGGAGGCTGGAAACACCATATATTTT.

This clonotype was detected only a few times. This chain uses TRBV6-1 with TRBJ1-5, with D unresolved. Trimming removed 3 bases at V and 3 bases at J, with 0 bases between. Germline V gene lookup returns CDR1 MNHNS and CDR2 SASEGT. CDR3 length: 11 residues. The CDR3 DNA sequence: TGTGCCAGCAGTGACAATCAGCCCCAGCATTTT. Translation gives CASSDNQPQHF.

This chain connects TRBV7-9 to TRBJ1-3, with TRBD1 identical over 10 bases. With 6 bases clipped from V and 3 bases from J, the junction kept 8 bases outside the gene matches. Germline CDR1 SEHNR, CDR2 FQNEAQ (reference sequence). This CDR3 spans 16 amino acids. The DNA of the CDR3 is TGTGCCAGCAGTCACCAGACAGGGGGCTATGGAAACACCATATATTTT. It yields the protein CASSHQTGGYGNTIYF. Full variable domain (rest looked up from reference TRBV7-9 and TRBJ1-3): DTGVSQNPRHKITKRGQNVTFRCDPISEHNRLYWYRQTLGQGPEFLTYFQNEAQLEKSRLLSDRFSAERPKGSFSTLEIQRTEQGDSAMYLCASSHQTGGYGNTIYFGEGSWLTVV.

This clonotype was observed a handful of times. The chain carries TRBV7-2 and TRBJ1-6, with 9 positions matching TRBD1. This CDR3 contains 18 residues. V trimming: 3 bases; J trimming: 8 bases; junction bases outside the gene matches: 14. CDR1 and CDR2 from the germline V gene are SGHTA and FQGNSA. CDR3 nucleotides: TGTGCCAGCAGCTTTTCCCGGGACAGGGCTGTTAGGGATTCACCCCTCCACTTT. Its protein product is CASSFSRDRAVRDSPLHF.

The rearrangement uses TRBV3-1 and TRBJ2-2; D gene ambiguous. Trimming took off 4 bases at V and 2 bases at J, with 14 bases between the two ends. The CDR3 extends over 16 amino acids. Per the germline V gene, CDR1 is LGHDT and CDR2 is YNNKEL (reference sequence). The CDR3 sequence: CASSRSRPVNTGELFF. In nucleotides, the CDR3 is TGTGCCAGCAGCCGTAGTAGACCAGTAAACACCGGGGAGCTGTTTTTT.

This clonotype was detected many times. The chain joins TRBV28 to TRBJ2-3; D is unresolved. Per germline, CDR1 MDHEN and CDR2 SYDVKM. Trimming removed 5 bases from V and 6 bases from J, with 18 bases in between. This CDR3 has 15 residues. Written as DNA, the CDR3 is TGTGCCAGCAGTATGACTCGCGGAGCATCCGATACGCAGTATTTT. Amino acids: CASSMTRGASDTQYF.

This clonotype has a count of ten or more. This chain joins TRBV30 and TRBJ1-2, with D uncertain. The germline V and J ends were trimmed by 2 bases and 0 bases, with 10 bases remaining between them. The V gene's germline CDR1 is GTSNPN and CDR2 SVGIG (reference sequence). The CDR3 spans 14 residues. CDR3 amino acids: CAWSRVETNYGYTF. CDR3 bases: TGTGCCTGGAGTCGGGTAGAGACTAACTATGGCTACACCTTC. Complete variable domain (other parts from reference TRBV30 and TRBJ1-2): SQTIHQWPATLVQPVGSPLSLECTVEGTSNPNLYWYRQAAGRGLQLLFYSVGIGQISSEVPQNLSASRPQDRQFILSSKKLLLSDSGFYLCAWSRVETNYGYTFGSGTRLTVV.

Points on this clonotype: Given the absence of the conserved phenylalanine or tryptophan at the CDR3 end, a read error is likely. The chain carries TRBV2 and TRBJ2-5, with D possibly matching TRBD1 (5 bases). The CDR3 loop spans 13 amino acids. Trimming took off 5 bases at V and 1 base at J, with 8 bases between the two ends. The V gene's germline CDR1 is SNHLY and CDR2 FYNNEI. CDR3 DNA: TGTGCCAGCAGTAGAGACAGCCAAGAGACCCAGTACCTC. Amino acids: CASSRDSQETQYL.

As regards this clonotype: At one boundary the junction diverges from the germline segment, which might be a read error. The CDR3 spells CASGLVPGEGSPLHF. In DNA, the CDR3 is TGTGCCAGCGGCTTGGTTCCGGGGGAAGGTTCACCCCTCCACTTT. The chain links TRBV5-5 to TRBJ1-6; maybe TRBD1 (5 bases). There are 15 residues in the CDR3. Germline CDR1 is SGHKS and CDR2 is YYEKEE (reference sequence).

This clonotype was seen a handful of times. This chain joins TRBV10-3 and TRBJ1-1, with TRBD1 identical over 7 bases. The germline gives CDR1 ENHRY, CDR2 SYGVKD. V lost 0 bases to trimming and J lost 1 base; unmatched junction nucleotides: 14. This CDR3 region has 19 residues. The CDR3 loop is CAISESRWDGQAGNTEAFF. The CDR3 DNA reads TGTGCCATCAGTGAGTCTCGGTGGGATGGACAGGCGGGGAACACTGAAGCTTTCTTT.

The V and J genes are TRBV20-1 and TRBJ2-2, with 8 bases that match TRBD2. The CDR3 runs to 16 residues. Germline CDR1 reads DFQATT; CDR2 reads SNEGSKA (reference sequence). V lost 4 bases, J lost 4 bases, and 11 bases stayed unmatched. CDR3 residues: CSATPRGGVGTGELFF. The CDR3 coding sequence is TGCAGTGCTACCCCACGGGGGGGAGTGGGCACCGGGGAGCTGTTTTTT.

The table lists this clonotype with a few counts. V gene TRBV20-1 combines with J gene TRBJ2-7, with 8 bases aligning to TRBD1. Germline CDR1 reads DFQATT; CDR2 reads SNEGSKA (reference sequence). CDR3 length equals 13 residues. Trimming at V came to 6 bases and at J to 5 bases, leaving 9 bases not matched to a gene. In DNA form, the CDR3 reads TGCAGTGCCCGGACAGGGAGATCCCACGAGCAGTACTTC. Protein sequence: CSARTGRSHEQYF.

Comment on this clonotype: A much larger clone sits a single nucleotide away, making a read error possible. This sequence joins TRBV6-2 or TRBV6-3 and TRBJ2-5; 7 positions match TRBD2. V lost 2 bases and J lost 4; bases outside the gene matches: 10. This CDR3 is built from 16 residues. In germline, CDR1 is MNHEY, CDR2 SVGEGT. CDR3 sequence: CASSYTKRRGLETQYF. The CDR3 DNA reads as TGTGCCAGCAGTTACACGAAGCGGCGGGGGTTAGAGACCCAGTACTTC.

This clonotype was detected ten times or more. The CDR3 nucleotides read TGTGCCAGCTGCGAGTGGGAGACCCAGTACTTC. As protein: CASCEWETQYF. The chain carries TRBV28 and TRBJ2-5; D gene uncertain. Germline CDR1 MDHEN, CDR2 SYDVKM. CDR3 length equals 11 residues. Deletions cut 8 bases from V and 5 bases from J, with 9 bases between.

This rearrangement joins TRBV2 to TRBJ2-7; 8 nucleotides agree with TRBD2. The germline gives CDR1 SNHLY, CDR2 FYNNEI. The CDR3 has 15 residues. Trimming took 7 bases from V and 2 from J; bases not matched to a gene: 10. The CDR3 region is CASTGGGQPTYEQYF. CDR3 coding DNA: TGTGCCAGCACCGGGGGGGGCCAACCAACCTACGAGCAGTACTTC.

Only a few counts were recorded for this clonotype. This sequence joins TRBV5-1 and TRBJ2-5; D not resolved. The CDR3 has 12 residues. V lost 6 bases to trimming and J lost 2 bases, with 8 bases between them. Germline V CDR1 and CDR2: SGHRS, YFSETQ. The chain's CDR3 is CASTSSQETQYF. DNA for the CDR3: TGCGCCAGCACCTCATCACAAGAGACCCAGTACTTC. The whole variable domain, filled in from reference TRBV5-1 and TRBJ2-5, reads KAGVTQTPRYLIKTRGQQVTLSCSPISGHRSVSWYQQTPGQGLQFLFEYFSETQRNKGNFPGRFSGRQFSNSRSEMNVSTLELGDSALYLCASTSSQETQYFGPGTRLLVL.

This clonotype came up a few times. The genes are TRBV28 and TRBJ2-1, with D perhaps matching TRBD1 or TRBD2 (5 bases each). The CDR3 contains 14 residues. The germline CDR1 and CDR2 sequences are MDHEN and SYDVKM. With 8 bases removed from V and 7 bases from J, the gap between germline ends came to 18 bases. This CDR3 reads CASARGDHWNEQFF. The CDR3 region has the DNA TGTGCCAGCGCTCGAGGGGACCACTGGAATGAGCAGTTCTTC.